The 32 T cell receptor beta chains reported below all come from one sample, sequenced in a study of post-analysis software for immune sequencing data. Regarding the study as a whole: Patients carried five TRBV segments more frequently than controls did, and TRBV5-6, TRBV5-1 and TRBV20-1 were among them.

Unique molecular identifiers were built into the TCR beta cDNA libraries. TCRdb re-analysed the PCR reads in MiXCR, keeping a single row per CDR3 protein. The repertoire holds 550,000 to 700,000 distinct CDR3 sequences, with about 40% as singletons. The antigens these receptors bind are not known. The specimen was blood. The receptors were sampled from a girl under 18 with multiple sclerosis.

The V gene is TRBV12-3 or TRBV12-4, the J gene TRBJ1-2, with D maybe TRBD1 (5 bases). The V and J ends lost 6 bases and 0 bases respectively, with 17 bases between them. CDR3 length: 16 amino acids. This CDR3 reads CASRRDDFRPNYGYTF. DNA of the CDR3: TGTGCCAGCAGGAGGGACGACTTCCGACCTAACTATGGCTACACCTTC.

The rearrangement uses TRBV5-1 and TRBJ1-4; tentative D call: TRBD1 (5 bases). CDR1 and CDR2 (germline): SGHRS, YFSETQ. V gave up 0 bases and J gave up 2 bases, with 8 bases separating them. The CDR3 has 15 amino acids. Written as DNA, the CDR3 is TGCGCCAGCAGCTTGGAGGGGTTTACTAATGAAAAACTGTTTTTT. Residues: CASSLEGFTNEKLFF. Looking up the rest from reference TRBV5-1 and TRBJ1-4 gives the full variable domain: KAGVTQTPRYLIKTRGQQVTLSCSPISGHRSVSWYQQTPGQGLQFLFEYFSETQRNKGNFPGRFSGRQFSNSRSEMNVSTLELGDSALYLCASSLEGFTNEKLFFGSGTQLSVL.

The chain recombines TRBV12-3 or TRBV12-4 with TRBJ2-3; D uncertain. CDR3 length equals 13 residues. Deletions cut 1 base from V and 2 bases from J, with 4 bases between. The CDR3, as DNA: TGTGCCAGCAGTTTAGACTACACAGATACGCAGTATTTT. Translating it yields CASSLDYTDTQYF.

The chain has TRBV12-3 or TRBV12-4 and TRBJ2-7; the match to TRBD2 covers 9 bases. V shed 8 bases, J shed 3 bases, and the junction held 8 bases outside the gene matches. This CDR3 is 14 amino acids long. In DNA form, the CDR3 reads TGTGCCAGCGGCCTACTAGCGGGCATCTACGAGCAGTACTTC. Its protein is CASGLLAGIYEQYF.

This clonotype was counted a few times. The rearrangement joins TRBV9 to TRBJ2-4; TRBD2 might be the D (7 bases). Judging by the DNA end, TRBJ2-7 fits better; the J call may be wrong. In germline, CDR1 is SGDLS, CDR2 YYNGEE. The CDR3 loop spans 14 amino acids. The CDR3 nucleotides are TGTGCCAGCAGCGTAGACGGGGGGCCCTACGAGCAGTACTTC. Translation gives CASSVDGGPYEQYF.

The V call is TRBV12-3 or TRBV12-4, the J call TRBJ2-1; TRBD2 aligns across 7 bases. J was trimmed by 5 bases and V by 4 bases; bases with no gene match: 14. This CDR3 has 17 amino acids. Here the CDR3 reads CASSSTLWRELDNEQFF. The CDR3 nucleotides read TGTGCCAGCAGTTCGACCCTTTGGCGGGAGCTAGACAATGAGCAGTTCTTC.

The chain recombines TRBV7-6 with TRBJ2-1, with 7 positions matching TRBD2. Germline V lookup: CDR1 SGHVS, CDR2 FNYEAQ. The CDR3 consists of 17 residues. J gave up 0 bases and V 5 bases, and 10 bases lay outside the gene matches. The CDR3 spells CASSPLLGGGSYNEQFF. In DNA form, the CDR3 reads TGTGCCAGCAGCCCCCTACTTGGCGGGGGCTCCTACAATGAGCAGTTCTTC.

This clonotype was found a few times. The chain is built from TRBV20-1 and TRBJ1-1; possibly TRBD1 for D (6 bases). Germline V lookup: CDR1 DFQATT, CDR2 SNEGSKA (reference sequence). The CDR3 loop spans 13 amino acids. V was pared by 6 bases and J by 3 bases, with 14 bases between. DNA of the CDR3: TGCAGTGCAACCGTCGACAGGTACACTGAAGCTTTCTTT. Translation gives CSATVDRYTEAFF.

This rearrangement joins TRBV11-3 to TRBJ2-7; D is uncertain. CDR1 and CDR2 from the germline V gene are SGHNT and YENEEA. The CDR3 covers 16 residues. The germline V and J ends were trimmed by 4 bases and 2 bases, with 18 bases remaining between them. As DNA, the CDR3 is TGTGCCAGCAGCTCCCCGTACTCGACGGAGACCTACGAGCAGTACTTC. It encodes CASSSPYSTETYEQYF.

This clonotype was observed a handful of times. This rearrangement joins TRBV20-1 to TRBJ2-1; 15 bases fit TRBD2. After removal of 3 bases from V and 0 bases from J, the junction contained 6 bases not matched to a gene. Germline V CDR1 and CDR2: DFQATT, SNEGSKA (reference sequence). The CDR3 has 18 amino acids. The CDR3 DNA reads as TGCAGTGCTAGGGGCGGACTAGCGGGAGGGGGCTCCTACAATGAGCAGTTCTTC. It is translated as CSARGGLAGGGSYNEQFF.

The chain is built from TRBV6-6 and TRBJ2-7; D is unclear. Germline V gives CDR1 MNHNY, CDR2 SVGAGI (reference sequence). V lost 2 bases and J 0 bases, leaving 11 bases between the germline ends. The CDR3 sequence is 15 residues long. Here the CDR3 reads CASSYDQVSSYEQYF. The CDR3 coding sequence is TGTGCCAGCAGTTACGATCAGGTCAGCTCCTACGAGCAGTACTTC.

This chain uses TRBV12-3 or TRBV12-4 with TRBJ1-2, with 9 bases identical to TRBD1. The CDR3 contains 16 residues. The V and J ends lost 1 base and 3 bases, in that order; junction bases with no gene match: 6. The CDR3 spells CASSLGQGVIDYGYTF. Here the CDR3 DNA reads TGTGCCAGCAGTTTAGGACAGGGGGTGATTGACTATGGCTACACCTTC.

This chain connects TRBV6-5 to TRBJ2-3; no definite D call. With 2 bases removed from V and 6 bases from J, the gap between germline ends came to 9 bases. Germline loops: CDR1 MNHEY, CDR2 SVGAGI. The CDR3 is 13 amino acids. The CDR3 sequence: CASSYRIGDTQYF. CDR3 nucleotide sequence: TGTGCCAGCAGTTACCGAATAGGTGATACGCAGTATTTT.

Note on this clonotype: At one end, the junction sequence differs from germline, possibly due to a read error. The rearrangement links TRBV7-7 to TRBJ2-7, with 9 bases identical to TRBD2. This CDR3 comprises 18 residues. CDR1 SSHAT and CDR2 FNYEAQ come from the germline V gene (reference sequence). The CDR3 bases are TGTGCTAGCAGCTTTTGGCCTGAGGGGCTAGCGGGGAGCTACGAGCAGTACTTC. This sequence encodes CASSFWPEGLAGSYEQYF.

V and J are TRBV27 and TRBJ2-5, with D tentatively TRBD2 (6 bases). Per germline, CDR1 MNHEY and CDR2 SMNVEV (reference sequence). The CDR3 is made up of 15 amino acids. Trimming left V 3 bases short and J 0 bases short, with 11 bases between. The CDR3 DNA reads TGTGCCAGCAGTTTGGAGGGACTCTACCAAGAGACCCAGTACTTC. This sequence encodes CASSLEGLYQETQYF.

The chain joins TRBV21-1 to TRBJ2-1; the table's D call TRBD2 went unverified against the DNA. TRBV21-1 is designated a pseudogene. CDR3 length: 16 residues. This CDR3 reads CASSPSRGPPYNEQFF. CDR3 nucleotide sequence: TGTGCCAGCAGCCCCTCACGCGGGCCCCCGTACAATGAGCAGTTCTTC.

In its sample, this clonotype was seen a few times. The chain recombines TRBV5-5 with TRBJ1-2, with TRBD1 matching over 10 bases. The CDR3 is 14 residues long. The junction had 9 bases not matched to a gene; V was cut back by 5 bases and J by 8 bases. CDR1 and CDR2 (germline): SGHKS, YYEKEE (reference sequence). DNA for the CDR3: TGTGCCAGCAGGCGCCGGGACAGGGGCCGGGGCTACACCTTC. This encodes CASRRRDRGRGYTF.

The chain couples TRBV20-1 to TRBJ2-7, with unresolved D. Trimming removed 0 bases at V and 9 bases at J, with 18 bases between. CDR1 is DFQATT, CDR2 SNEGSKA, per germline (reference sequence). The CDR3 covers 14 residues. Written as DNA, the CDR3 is TGCAGTGCTAGAGATCAGGAGCTCCGGGTACCGCAGTACTTC. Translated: CSARDQELRVPQYF.

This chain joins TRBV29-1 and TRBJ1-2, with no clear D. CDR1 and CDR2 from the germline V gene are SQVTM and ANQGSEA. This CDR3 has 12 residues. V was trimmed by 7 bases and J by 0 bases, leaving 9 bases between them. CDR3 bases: TGCAGCGCACCTGGGGCTAACTATGGCTACACCTTC. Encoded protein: CSAPGANYGYTF. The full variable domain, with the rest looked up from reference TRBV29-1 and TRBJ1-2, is SAVISQKPSRDICQRGTSLTIQCQVDSQVTMMFWYRQQPGQSLTLIATANQGSEATYESGFVIDKFPISRPNLTFSTLTVSNMSPEDSSIYLCSAPGANYGYTFGSGTRLTVV.

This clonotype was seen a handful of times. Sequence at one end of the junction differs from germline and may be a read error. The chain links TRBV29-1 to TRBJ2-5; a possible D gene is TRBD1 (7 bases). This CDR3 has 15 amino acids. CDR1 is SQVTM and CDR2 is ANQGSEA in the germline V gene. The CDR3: CSVDPQGGPSETRYF. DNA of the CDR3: TGCAGCGTTGACCCCCAGGGGGGCCCGTCGGAGACCCGGTACTTC.

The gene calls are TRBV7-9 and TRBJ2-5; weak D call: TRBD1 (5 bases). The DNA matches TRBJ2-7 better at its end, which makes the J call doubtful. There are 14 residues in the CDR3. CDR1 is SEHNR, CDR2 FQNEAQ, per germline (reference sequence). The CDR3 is CASSPRQIPYEQYF. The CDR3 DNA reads TGTGCCAGCAGCCCACGACAGATACCATACGAGCAGTACTTC.

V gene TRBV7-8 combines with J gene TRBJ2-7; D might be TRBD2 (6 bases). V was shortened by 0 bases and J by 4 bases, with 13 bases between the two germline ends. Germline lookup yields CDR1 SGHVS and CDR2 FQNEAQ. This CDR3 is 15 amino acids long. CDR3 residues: CASSLASGDLYEQYF. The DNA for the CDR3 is TGTGCCAGCAGCTTAGCTAGCGGAGATTTATACGAGCAGTACTTC.

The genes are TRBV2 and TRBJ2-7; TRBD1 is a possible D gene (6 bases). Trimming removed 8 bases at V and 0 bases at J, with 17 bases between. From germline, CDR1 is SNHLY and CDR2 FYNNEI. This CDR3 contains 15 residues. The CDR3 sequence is CASARTDKSSYEQYF. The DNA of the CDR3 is TGTGCCAGCGCCCGGACAGATAAGAGCTCCTACGAGCAGTACTTC. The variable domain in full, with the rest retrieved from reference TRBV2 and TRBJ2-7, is EPEVTQTPSHQVTQMGQEVILRCVPISNHLYFYWYRQILGQKVEFLVSFYNNEISEKSEIFDDQFSVERPDGSNFTLKIRSTKLEDSAMYFCASARTDKSSYEQYFGPGTRLTVT.

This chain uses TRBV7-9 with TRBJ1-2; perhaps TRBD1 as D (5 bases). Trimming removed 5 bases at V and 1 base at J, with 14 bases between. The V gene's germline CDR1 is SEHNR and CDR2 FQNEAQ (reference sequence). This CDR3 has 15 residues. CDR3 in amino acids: CASSVVMGLNYGYTF. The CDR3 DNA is TGTGCCAGCAGCGTGGTAATGGGGCTTAACTATGGCTACACCTTC.

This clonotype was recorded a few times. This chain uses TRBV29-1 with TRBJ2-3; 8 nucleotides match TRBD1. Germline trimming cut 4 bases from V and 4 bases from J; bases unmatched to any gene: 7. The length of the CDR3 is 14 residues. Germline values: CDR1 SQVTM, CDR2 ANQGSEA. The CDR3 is CSVVIRGRSDTQYF. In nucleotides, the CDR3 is TGCAGCGTTGTCATCAGGGGGCGCTCAGATACGCAGTATTTT.

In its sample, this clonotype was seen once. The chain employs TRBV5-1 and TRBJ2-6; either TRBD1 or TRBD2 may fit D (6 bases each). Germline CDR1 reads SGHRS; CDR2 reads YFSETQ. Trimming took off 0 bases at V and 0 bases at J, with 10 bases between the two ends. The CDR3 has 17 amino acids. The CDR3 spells CASSLEGGGSGANVLTF. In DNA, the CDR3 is TGCGCCAGCAGCTTGGAGGGGGGAGGCTCTGGGGCCAACGTCCTGACTTTC.

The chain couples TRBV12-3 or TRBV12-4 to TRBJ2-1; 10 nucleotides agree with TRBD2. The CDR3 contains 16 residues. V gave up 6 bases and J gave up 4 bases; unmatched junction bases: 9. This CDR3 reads CASRSSGSRYYNEQFF. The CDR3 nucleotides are TGTGCCAGCAGGTCTAGCGGGAGTCGTTATTACAATGAGCAGTTCTTC.

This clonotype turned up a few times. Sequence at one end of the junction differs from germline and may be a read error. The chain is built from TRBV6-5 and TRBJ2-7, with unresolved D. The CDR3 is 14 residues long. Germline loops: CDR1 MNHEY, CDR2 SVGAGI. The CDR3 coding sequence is TGTGCCAGCAATCGCGGCGGAAGCTCCTGCGAGCAGTACTTC. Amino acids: CASNRGGSSCEQYF.

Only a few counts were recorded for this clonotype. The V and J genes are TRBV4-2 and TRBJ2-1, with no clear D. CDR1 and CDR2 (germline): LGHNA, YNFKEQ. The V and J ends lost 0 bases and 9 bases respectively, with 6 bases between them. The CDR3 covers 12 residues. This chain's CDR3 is CASSQDTSEQFF. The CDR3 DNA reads TGTGCCAGCAGCCAAGACACTTCTGAGCAGTTCTTC.

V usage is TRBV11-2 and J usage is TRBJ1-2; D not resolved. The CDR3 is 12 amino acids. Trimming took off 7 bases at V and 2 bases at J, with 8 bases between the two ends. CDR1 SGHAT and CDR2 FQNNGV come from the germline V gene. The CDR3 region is CASTGFNYGYTF. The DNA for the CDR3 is TGTGCCAGCACCGGGTTCAACTATGGCTACACCTTC.

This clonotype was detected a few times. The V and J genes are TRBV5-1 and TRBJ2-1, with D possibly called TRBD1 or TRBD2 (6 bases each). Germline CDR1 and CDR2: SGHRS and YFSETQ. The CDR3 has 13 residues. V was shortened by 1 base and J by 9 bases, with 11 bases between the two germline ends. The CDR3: CASSLPGAPEQFF. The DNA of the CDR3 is TGCGCCAGCAGCTTGCCGGGGGCACCTGAGCAGTTCTTC.

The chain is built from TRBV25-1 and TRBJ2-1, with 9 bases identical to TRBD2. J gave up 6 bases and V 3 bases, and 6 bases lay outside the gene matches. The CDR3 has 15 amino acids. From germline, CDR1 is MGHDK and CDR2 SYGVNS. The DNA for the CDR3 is TGTGCCAGCAGTGATTTTAGCGGGAGACGCAATGAGCAGTTCTTC. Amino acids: CASSDFSGRRNEQFF.